Listed here is a single TCR beta chain. The target of this receptor is not known. Base qualities are not recorded, but no much larger clone differs from it by a single base. The CDR3 regions of human TCRbeta chains were analyzed by immunosequencing. As for the original processing: TCRs in the repertoires were matched against a reference library of SARS-CoV-2-specific TCRs that had been generated with the MIRA antigen-specificity platform. Breadth was defined as the fraction of unique TCRs that were SARS-CoV-2-associated, and depth was defined as the fraction of total T cells that were SARS-CoV-2-associated. Each spike-specific TCR was assigned to its reactive spike region and to a CD4 or CD8 class using the MIRA data. Log10-transformed breadth and depth values were compared by one-way ANOVA with Sidak's multiple comparisons tests. TCRdb took this table from immuneACCESS and kept in-frame rearrangements with V and J called. Such tables lack part of the clones; where checked against another copy, unresolved V genes explain under half of the gap, and the rest is unexplained. Clone size and V and J calls were adopted from that table, with D and trimming inferred from the DNA. The sample table lists roughly 190,000 clones, approximately 91% of them with a count of one. In total, the top ten clones hold 0.99% of the sample.

The time point tag for this specimen amounts to: baseline before first vaccination. Vaccinee samples were obtained from the UK trials COV001 and COV002, which included a single-blind randomized controlled phase 2/3 trial of AZD1222 (ChAdOx1 nCoV-19) in healthy adults. For TCRbeta chain sequencing, PBMC samples were collected from trial participants at day 0 and at day 28 after the second dose. From the cysteine through the phenylalanine, the CDR3 covers 14 amino acids. Only the CDR3 part of the read is kept: 42 bases, read in frame from the first base. The sample originates from a study of T cell responses to AZD1222 COVID-19 vaccine (dated by TCRdb to about 2021). About the investigation overall: AZD1222 recipients given second doses at about 4 weeks or at about 12 weeks were pooled, since spike-specific TCR depth and breadth were not found to differ between the two schedules. A total of about 230 trial participants underwent TCR sequencing, of whom about 210 received two doses of AZD1222 and about 25 received two doses of the MenACWY control vaccine. Trial participants were enrolled into age subgroups of 18-55, 56-69 and 70-plus years, which contained 148, 28 and 57 TCR-sequenced participants, respectively. Results the study describes overall, beyond this receptor: Because no day 14 peak-response samples were available, the repertoires could be characterized only after the peak T cell response. Spike-specific TCR breadth and depth rose significantly after two AZD1222 doses compared with day 0 and with MenACWY recipients. The whole spike protein was spanned by vaccine-associated CD4 TCRs, and dominant responses were seen in regions 160-218 and 743-854. Reportedly, close to half of the unique spike-specific TCRs recognized epitopes lying outside the regions that are mutated in the B.1.351 and B.1.1.7 variants. Conclusions about previously exposed vaccinees are limited, since just 5 or 6 AZD1222 recipients were seropositive for SARS-CoV-2 at baseline. Participants were mostly white British, with more females than males. The authors suggested clonal diversity may have been underestimated. In the small 56-69-year group, the increase in depth fell short of significance, most likely because of low power.

The receptor chain draws on TRBV21-1 and TRBJ2-2; the table's D call, TRBD2, was not checked against the DNA. TRBV21-1 is flagged as a pseudogene. The material sequenced was peripheral blood, taken on day 0 of AZD1222 vaccination. The TCR comes from an adult in good health. DNA sequence: TGTGCCAGCTATCAAAAGCGGGGGGCCGGGGAGCTGTTTTTT. Protein translation: CASYQKRGAGELFF.